This record concerns one T cell receptor beta chain sequence. This table comes from immunoSEQ multiplex PCR, and its TCRdb copy is limited to in-frame clones, with some not included. The table shows about 110,000 clones, with roughly nine tenths occurring only once. This specimen comes from a study of blood T cell repertoires in COVID-19. This CDR3 has 13 amino acids. V lost 1 base, J lost 4 bases, and 7 bases lay in between. Germline V lookup: CDR1 LNHDA, CDR2 SQIVND (reference sequence). The TCR was taken from a woman of 80 years or more with acute or convalescent COVID-19. The chain carries TRBV19 and TRBJ1-1, with D unresolved. The specimen was peripheral blood. CDR3 residues: CASSIGQITEAFF. In nucleotides, the CDR3 is TGTGCCAGTAGTATAGGCCAGATCACTGAAGCTTTCTTT.